This T cell receptor beta chain was sequenced during a study of a mutant IDH1 vaccine in newly diagnosed glioma. Comments on this clone: The antigen remains undetermined.

Using immunoSEQ multiplex PCR, the repertoire was profiled, and TCRdb retains in-frame clones only, with some absent. The repertoire holds around 40,000 clones, with about four fifths as singletons. The germline V gene has CDR1 SGHRS and CDR2 YFSETQ. Trimming shortened V by 3 bases and J by 6 bases, and 9 bases separated the two germline ends. The CDR3 sequence is 12 residues long. Time point given: week 11, during vaccination. What each vaccine dose contained was 300 ug of mutant IDH1 20-mer peptide, accompanied by topical imiquimod. The sequencing used PBMCs, collected from a glioma patient whose treatment included an IDH1 peptide vaccine. This clonotype was obtained from a man aged 35 to 55 with glioma. The rearrangement uses TRBV5-1 and TRBJ1-2; D is unresolved. Here the CDR3 reads CASSSLGDGYTF. The CDR3 DNA reads as TGCGCCAGCAGCTCCCTCGGGGATGGCTACACCTTC.